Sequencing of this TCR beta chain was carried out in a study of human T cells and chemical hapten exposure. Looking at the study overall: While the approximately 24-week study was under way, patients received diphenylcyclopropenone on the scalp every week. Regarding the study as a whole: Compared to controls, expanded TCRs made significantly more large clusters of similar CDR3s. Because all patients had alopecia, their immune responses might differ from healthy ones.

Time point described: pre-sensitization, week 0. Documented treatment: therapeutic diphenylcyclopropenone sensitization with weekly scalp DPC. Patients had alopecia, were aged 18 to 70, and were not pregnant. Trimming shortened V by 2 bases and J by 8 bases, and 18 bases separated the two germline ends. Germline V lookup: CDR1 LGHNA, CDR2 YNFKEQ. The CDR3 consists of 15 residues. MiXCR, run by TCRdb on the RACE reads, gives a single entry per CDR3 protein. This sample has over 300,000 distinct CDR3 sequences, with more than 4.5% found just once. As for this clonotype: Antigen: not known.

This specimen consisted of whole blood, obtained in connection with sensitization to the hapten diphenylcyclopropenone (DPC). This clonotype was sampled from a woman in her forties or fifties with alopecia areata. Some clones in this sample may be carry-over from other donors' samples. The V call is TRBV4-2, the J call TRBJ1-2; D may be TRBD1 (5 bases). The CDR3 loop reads CASSQSTGVKEGYTF. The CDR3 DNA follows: TGTGCCAGCAGCCAATCGACGGGGGTTAAGGAAGGCTACACCTTC.